The rows below give T cell receptor beta chains drawn from one sample of a study of T cells in Graves' hyperthyroidism and ophthalmopathy. TCRdb analysed the multiplex PCR reads with MiXCR anew, one entry per CDR3 protein. The sample consists of fewer than 900,000 distinct CDR3 sequences, about a sixth of them appearing once. Material for sequencing was blood. The receptors were gathered from a man younger than 35 with Graves' hyperthyroidism. Both conserved end residues are part of each CDR3. A clone size is listed for some rows: how often the clone was seen (once, few, many), or a class if it is expanded.

TRBJ1-1 15 few TRBV7-9 CASTSPEGVGTEAFF
TRBJ1-1 15 once TRBV28 CASGADGQPNTEAFF
TRBJ2-3 16 many TRBV6-6 CASSYSMTSGADTQYF
TRBJ1-2 17 NA TRBV7-9 CASSLGVGTVPNYGYTF
TRBJ2-7 16 NA TRBV9 CASSVGGLAATYEQYF
TRBJ2-1 14 NA TRBV6-5 CASSSGAGGNEQFF
TRBJ2-1 14 few TRBV5-8 CASSWGLAGGEQFF
TRBJ1-3 17 NA TRBV4-1 CASSQEPTGRSGNTIYF
TRBJ2-2 13 few TRBV24-1 CAGQTGVTGELFF
TRBJ2-5 15 many TRBV7-2 CASSLALDSSETQYF
TRBJ2-2 14 NA TRBV12-3/TRBV12-4 CASRGAANTGELFF
TRBJ2-1 17 many TRBV28 CASSYPPPGTSYNEQFF
TRBJ1-2 12 many TRBV2 CASSVDSYGYTF
TRBJ1-1 11 many TRBV2 CASVKEFEAFF
TRBJ2-7 15 many TRBV7-8 CASSLAPGGTKEQYF
TRBJ2-7 14 many TRBV6-2/TRBV6-3 CASHTPDRSYEQYF
TRBJ1-2 13 few TRBV28 CASSPGDGNGYTF
TRBJ2-7 14 many TRBV28 CASSLLRGRYEQYF
TRBJ2-3 15 NA TRBV30 CAWSVVAGGVDTQYF
TRBJ1-6 16 NA TRBV7-3 CASSLTGRTDNSPLHF
TRBJ2-7 14 NA TRBV19 CASSILGERSEQYF
TRBJ2-7 14 NA TRBV20-1 CSASDAEGSYEQYF
TRBJ1-3 14 many TRBV3-1 CASSQGSGGDTIYF
TRBJ2-3 15 few TRBV28 CASRSGLAGTDTQYF
TRBJ2-2 14 NA TRBV6-1 CASSPREFTGELFF
TRBJ1-5 20 few TRBV3-1 CASSPPPRGTGGSGNQPQHF
TRBJ2-3 12 NA TRBV6-2/TRBV6-3 CASSYVGDTQYF
TRBJ2-2 16 many TRBV7-9 CASSYTATMRPGELFF
TRBJ2-7 13 NA TRBV20-1 CSARTEGTGEQYF
TRBJ2-7 13 NA TRBV6-1 CASGPAKAYEQYF
TRBJ2-7 15 many TRBV5-1 CASSFLPGQPYEQYF
TRBJ2-4 18 NA TRBV4-1 CASSQDLGRGIAKNIQYF
TRBJ2-2 18 NA TRBV5-1 CASSFQGLAGRYTGELFF
TRBJ1-5 13 NA TRBV18 CASSGQSNQPQHF
TRBJ1-2 15 few TRBV6-2/TRBV6-3 CASSYSGTGNYGYTF
TRBJ2-5 17 many TRBV2 CASSGSRAVGEQETQYF
TRBJ1-5 12 NA TRBV27 CASNFRGQPQHF
TRBJ2-3 15 many TRBV28 CASSYEGARSDTQYF
TRBJ1-5 15 few TRBV12-3/TRBV12-4 CASSPLPGLGQPQHF
TRBJ2-3 15 many TRBV20-1 CSASGSQNEKDTQYF
TRBJ2-5 15 NA TRBV15 CATSRAPAGGETQYF
TRBJ2-4 15 NA TRBV12-3/TRBV12-4 CASSVGTETKNIQYF
TRBJ2-5 13 NA TRBV27 CASSFRKIETQYF
TRBJ1-1 13 NA TRBV6-4 CASRGRLETEAFF
TRBJ1-2 15 few TRBV24-1 CATSDLPAGNHGYTF
TRBJ1-2 14 many TRBV28 CASSLAGELYGYTF
TRBJ1-3 12 many TRBV2 CASGMGGNTIYF
TRBJ2-3 16 NA TRBV7-9 CASSPQGSEKRDTQYF
TRBJ2-1 15 many TRBV28 CASSFPQHHRPEQFF
TRBJ2-7 15 many TRBV20-1 CSAENRDRGFNEQYF
TRBJ2-7 12 many TRBV10-3 CAISETPYEQYF
TRBJ1-1 13 NA TRBV5-1 CASKNTGATEAFF
TRBJ2-2 16 NA TRBV6-1 CASSDDGTRVSGELFF